This T cell receptor (beta chain) was captured in a study of T cells in Graves' hyperthyroidism and ophthalmopathy. General observations from the study: Blood also showed most of the thyroid clonotypes that were expanded above 0.001.

What was amplified from RNA transcripts were TCR beta CDR3 regions. A first-round RT-PCR of the TCR CDR3 used the HTBI primer set. TCRdb analysed the multiplex PCR reads with MiXCR anew, one entry per CDR3 protein. Of hundreds of thousands of distinct CDR3 sequences in the sample, about 45% were seen once. Based on clinical symptoms, serum thyroxine and TRAb, thyroid ultrasound and orbital computed tomography, diagnoses were reached. Remarks on this clonotype: The antigen remains unidentified. At one of its ends the junction is not consistent with the germline gene, which may arise from a read error.

The length of the CDR3 is 16 residues. Germline V gives CDR1 SEHNR, CDR2 FQNEAQ (reference sequence). The chain carries TRBV7-9 and TRBJ1-1, with D possibly matching TRBD1 (5 bases). Specimen: peripheral blood or thyroid tissue (not recorded which). This TCR derives from a woman aged 18-29 years with Graves' hyperthyroidism. CDR3 sequence: CASSQWGRGTNTEAFF. The CDR3 DNA follows: TGCGCCAGCAGCCAATGGGGGAGGGGTACTAACACTGAAGCTTTCTTT.